This note documents a single T cell receptor (beta chain) sequence. Its cognate antigen is unknown. This sample is part of a study of T cells in Graves' hyperthyroidism and ophthalmopathy. Broader study findings: Stable hyperthyroidism was separated from ophthalmopathy by a model based on 13 V-J features.

RNA transcripts gave rise to amplified TCR beta CDR3 regions. TCR CDR3 regions were first amplified by RT-PCR with HTBI primers. TCRdb redid the calling of the multiplex PCR reads with MiXCR, one entry per CDR3 protein. Among some 300,000 distinct CDR3 sequences, roughly 19% were seen once, and the ten largest hold just under 40%. The germline gives CDR1 SGHDT, CDR2 YYEEEE. After removal of 7 bases from V and 8 bases from J, the junction contained 15 bases not matched to a gene. The CDR3 loop spans 15 amino acids. Not enrolled were patients with uncontrolled infection, other autoimmune disease, pregnancy or lactation.

What was sequenced was blood. The genes are TRBV5-6 and TRBJ1-2; 9 bases are shared with TRBD1. The clonotype was recovered from a man aged 50-59 years with Graves' ophthalmopathy. CDR3 residues: CASEIGTGTASGYTF. CDR3 nucleotide sequence: TGTGCCAGCGAAATTGGGACAGGGACCGCCTCGGGCTACACCTTC.